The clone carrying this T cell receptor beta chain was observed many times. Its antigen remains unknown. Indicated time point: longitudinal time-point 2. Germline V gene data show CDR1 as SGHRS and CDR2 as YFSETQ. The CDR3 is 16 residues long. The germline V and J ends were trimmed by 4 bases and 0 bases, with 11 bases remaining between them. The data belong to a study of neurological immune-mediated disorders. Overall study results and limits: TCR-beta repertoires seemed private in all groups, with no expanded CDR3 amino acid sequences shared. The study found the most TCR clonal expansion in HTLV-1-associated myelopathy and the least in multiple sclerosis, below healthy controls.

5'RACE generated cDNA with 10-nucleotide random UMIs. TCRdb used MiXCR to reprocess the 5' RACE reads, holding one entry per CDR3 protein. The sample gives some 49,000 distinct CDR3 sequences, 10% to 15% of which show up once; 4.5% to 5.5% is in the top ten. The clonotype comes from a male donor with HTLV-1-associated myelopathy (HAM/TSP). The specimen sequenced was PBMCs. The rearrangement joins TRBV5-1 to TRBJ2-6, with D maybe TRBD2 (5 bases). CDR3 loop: CASSLGEASGANVLTF. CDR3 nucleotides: TGCGCCAGCAGCCTGGGAGAAGCCTCTGGGGCCAACGTCCTGACTTTC. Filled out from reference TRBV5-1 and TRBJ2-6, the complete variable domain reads KAGVTQTPRYLIKTRGQQVTLSCSPISGHRSVSWYQQTPGQGLQFLFEYFSETQRNKGNFPGRFSGRQFSNSRSEMNVSTLELGDSALYLCASSLGEASGANVLTFGAGSRLTVL.